The clone carrying this T cell receptor (beta chain) was picked up one time. Clones were sequenced by immunoSEQ multiplex PCR, and TCRdb holds only the in-frame ones, with some missing. The table includes 90,000 or so clones, about 84% detected once. The sample originates from a study of blood T cell repertoires in COVID-19. Study-level background: Both acute and convalescent COVID-19 samples were obtained from the United States, Italy and Spain. In each case, the material was cDNA or gDNA derived from T cells, B-cell-depleted T cells, or PBMCs.

What was sequenced was peripheral blood. The receptor comes from a man aged 50 or older with active COVID-19.

The CDR3 DNA reads as TGCGCCAGCAGCTTGGGAGACCGGACAGGGTCAGATTCACCCCTCCACTTT. It yields the protein CASSLGDRTGSDSPLHF. V usage is TRBV5-1 and J usage is TRBJ1-6; 8 bases fit TRBD1. This CDR3 spans 17 amino acids. With V trimmed by 0 bases and J by 8 bases, 10 bases remained unmatched. Germline-derived CDR1 and CDR2 are SGHRS and YFSETQ. Using reference TRBV5-1 and TRBJ1-6 for the parts outside the CDR3, the full variable domain is KAGVTQTPRYLIKTRGQQVTLSCSPISGHRSVSWYQQTPGQGLQFLFEYFSETQRNKGNFPGRFSGRQFSNSRSEMNVSTLELGDSALYLCASSLGDRTGSDSPLHFGNGTRLTVT.